Included here is one T cell receptor (beta chain) sequence, with context. Its antigen remains unknown. Produced via immunoSEQ multiplex PCR; TCRdb's table is partial and in-frame only. The sample carries tens of thousands of clones, 70% to 75% recorded once. These data belong to a study of vaccination effects on CD4 cells after COVID-19. With V trimmed by 6 bases and J by 7 bases, 11 bases remained unmatched. Germline V lookup: CDR1 KGHSH, CDR2 LQKENI. The length of the CDR3 is 14 residues. Ahead of sequencing, the ViraFEST assay grew antigen-specific CD4+ T cells using viral peptide pools. Between days 10 and 11 of culture, CD4+ T cells were separated out. Subjects were given two BNT162b2 or mRNA-1273 vaccine doses.

This sequence was found in a human donor who received a COVID-19 vaccine. The chain is built from TRBV18 and TRBJ1-1; 7 nucleotides agree with TRBD1. The source material was CD4+ T cells from PBMCs cultured with SARS-CoV-2 spike peptides, sampled after COVID-19 vaccination. The CDR3 loop reads CASSTDRAEGEAFF. DNA for the CDR3: TGTGCCAGCTCCACCGACAGGGCCGAGGGTGAAGCTTTCTTT.